The rows below give T cell receptor beta chains drawn from one sample of a study of blood T cell repertoires in COVID-19. TCRdb's table, derived via immunoSEQ multiplex PCR, lists solely in-frame clones and lacks some. The table lists approximately 14,000 clones, approximately 91% of them singletons. Sample: peripheral blood. The source is a woman aged 65 to 85 in a cohort sampled during active or convalescent COVID-19. Both conserved end residues are part of each CDR3. D genes are given only for firm matches. Rows may omit the clone size; those that give it use once, few, many or a size class.

cdr3_length,clone_size,v_call,d_call,j_call,cdr3_aa,cdr3_nt
14,-,TRBV4-3,TRBD1,TRBJ1-1,CASSRTDRDYEAFF,TGCGCCAGCAGCCGAACGGACAGGGACTATGAAGCTTTCTTT
15,-,TRBV3-1/TRBV3-2,-,TRBJ2-3,CASSQDGGLRDTQYF,TGTGCCAGCAGCCAAGATGGGGGACTGAGAGATACGCAGTATTTT
13,-,TRBV28,-,TRBJ2-7,CASSLRGFNEQYF,TGTGCCAGCAGTTTGCGGGGTTTCAACGAGCAGTACTTC
13,-,TRBV29-1,TRBD2,TRBJ2-7,CSVSSGSSYEQYF,TGCAGCGTTAGTAGCGGGAGCTCCTACGAGCAGTACTTC
13,-,TRBV28,-,TRBJ1-4,CASSMAGIEKLFF,TGTGCCAGCAGTATGGCAGGTATTGAAAAACTGTTTTTT
16,-,TRBV3-1/TRBV3-2,TRBD1,TRBJ2-7,CASSPTNRQGNYEQYF,TGTGCCAGCAGCCCCACGAATCGACAGGGAAACTACGAGCAGTACTTC
11,-,TRBV29-1,-,TRBJ1-5,CSIGESQPQHF,TGCAGCATAGGAGAGAGTCAGCCCCAGCATTTT
16,-,TRBV7-9,-,TRBJ2-2,CASSLGRTQNTGELFF,TGTGCCAGCAGCTTAGGACGGACACAGAACACCGGGGAGCTGTTTTTT
19,-,TRBV28,-,TRBJ2-3,CASRKRAGRRGADTDTQYF,TGTGCCAGCAGGAAGCGCGCAGGCCGACGGGGGGCCGACACAGATACGCAGTATTTT
15,-,TRBV2,TRBD2,TRBJ2-1,CASRTGTSDSNEQFF,TGTGCCAGCAGGACCGGGACTAGCGATAGCAATGAGCAGTTCTTC
13,-,TRBV7-9,-,TRBJ1-4,CASSSTDREKLFF,TGTGCCAGCAGCAGCACCGACAGGGAAAAACTGTTTTTT
15,-,TRBV30,TRBD1,TRBJ1-1,CAWRRRGQGLTEAFF,TGTGCCTGGAGGCGGAGGGGACAGGGATTAACTGAAGCTTTCTTT
14,-,TRBV5-4,TRBD1,TRBJ1-4,CASSAKTGNEKLFF,TGTGCCAGCAGCGCCAAGACAGGGAATGAAAAACTGTTTTTT
17,-,TRBV4-1,-,TRBJ1-1,CASSQGAGRSVGAEAFF,TGCGCCAGCAGCCAAGGGGCGGGTAGGTCGGTCGGAGCTGAAGCTTTCTTT
17,-,TRBV27,TRBD2,TRBJ2-7,CASSLRAERGGLYEQYF,TGTGCCAGCAGTTTAAGAGCGGAGCGGGGGGGCCTATACGAGCAGTACTTC
16,-,TRBV18,-,TRBJ2-7,CASSPQWWSGDAEQYF,TGTGCCAGCTCACCACAATGGTGGTCAGGGGATGCCGAGCAGTACTTC
14,-,TRBV9,TRBD1,TRBJ2-7,CASSLGTGNYEQYF,TGTGCCAGCAGCTTGGGGACAGGGAACTACGAGCAGTACTTC
17,once,TRBV12-5,-,TRBJ1-3,CASGLIVDSRSGNTIYF,TGTGCTAGTGGTTTGATCGTCGACTCAAGGTCTGGAAACACCATATATTTT
14,-,TRBV2,-,TRBJ2-7,CASSEALRQGEQYF,TGTGCCAGCAGTGAAGCGCTTCGACAAGGCGAGCAGTACTTC
15,-,TRBV4-1,TRBD1,TRBJ1-4,CASSQGPGGNEKLFF,TGCGCCAGCAGCCAAGGGCCAGGGGGCAATGAAAAACTGTTTTTT
13,once,TRBV19,-,TRBJ1-1,CASSIAVNTEAFF,TGTGCCAGTAGTATAGCGGTGAACACTGAAGCTTTCTTT
17,-,TRBV28,TRBD1,TRBJ1-1,CASSSQQGARGNTEAFF,TGTGCCAGCAGTTCCCAACAGGGGGCACGCGGGAACACTGAAGCTTTCTTT
14,-,TRBV3-1/TRBV3-2,-,TRBJ2-5,CASRLRRGVKTQYF,TGTGCCAGCAGGCTGAGGAGGGGTGTAAAGACCCAGTACTTC
13,-,TRBV7-2,-,TRBJ1-6,CASSSLRGGTLHF,TGTGCCAGCAGCTCGCTACGGGGAGGCACCCTCCACTTT
14,-,TRBV6-5,TRBD1,TRBJ1-2,CASRLTGGLGGYTF,TGTGCCAGCAGACTGACAGGGGGCCTCGGGGGCTACACCTTC
17,-,TRBV20-1,-,TRBJ1-5,CSASGDFHPEGNQPQHF,TGCAGTGCTAGTGGCGACTTCCATCCCGAGGGCAATCAGCCCCAGCATTTT
14,-,TRBV29-1,-,TRBJ2-1,CSVGRGGNRNEQFF,TGCAGCGTGGGCAGGGGGGGCAATAGGAATGAGCAGTTCTTC
13,-,TRBV28,-,TRBJ1-2,CASSLGIGGGYTF,TGTGCCAGCAGTCTAGGGATTGGAGGGGGCTACACCTTC
15,-,TRBV5-6,TRBD1,TRBJ1-2,CASSWGQSERYGYTF,TGTGCCAGCAGCTGGGGACAGTCGGAAAGATATGGCTACACCTTC
12,-,TRBV12-3/TRBV12-4,-,TRBJ1-3,CASRNRGNTIYF,TGTGCCAGCAGAAACAGGGGAAACACCATATATTTT
16,once,TRBV2,TRBD1,TRBJ2-7,CASSEPMGQGIYEQYF,TGTGCCAGCAGCGAGCCTATGGGACAGGGGATCTACGAGCAGTACTTC
15,-,TRBV9,-,TRBJ1-4,CASSVERDISEKLFF,TGTGCCAGCAGCGTAGAGAGGGACATCTCTGAAAAACTGTTTTTT
17,once,TRBV6-2/TRBV6-3,TRBD2,TRBJ2-4,CASSPTPSGGLKNIQYF,TGTGCCAGCAGTCCGACCCCTAGCGGGGGCCTGAAAAACATTCAGTACTTC
13,-,TRBV5-6,-,TRBJ2-1,CASSAGYHNEQFF,TGTGCCAGCAGCGCGGGATACCACAATGAGCAGTTCTTC
15,-,TRBV5-1,-,TRBJ2-6,CASSMEGGGANVLTF,TGCGCCAGCAGTATGGAGGGTGGTGGGGCCAACGTCCTGACTTTC
16,-,TRBV7-2,TRBD1,TRBJ1-3,CASSFATGVSGNTIYF,TGTGCCAGCAGCTTCGCAACAGGGGTCTCTGGAAACACCATATATTTT
17,-,TRBV5-5,TRBD1,TRBJ2-3,CASSTGAQTGGFVTQYF,TGTGCCAGCAGCACCGGGGCCCAGACAGGGGGTTTTGTTACGCAGTATTTT
15,-,TRBV20-1,TRBD2,TRBJ2-7,CSASGSGGSPYEQYF,TGCAGTGCTAGTGGGAGCGGGGGTTCTCCCTACGAGCAGTACTTC
16,-,TRBV4-3,TRBD2,TRBJ2-5,CASSQGAGTSVETQYF,TGCGCCAGCAGCCAAGGAGCCGGGACTAGCGTTGAGACCCAGTACTTC
14,-,TRBV28,-,TRBJ2-7,CASGGWPGSYEQYF,TGTGCGTCAGGTGGGTGGCCTGGATCCTACGAGCAGTACTTC
16,-,TRBV7-2,TRBD1,TRBJ1-3,CASSFSGGVSGNTIYF,TGTGCCAGCAGCTTTTCAGGGGGTGTCTCTGGAAACACCATATATTTT
13,-,TRBV2,-,TRBJ2-1,CASSEGLNNEQFF,TGTGCCAGCAGTGAAGGACTAAACAATGAGCAGTTCTTC